The clone carrying this T cell receptor beta chain was detected many times. Its specificity is unknown. This CDR3 region has 18 residues. J gave up 7 bases and V 0 bases, and 12 bases lay outside the gene matches. Germline V lookup: CDR1 MGHRA, CDR2 YSYEKL. TCRdb ran MiXCR on the reads and lists one entry per CDR3 protein. Of more than 85,000 distinct CDR3 sequences listed, around 28% are singletons. This entry comes from a study of T cell repertoires in cytomegalovirus infection. Looking at the study overall: The study used recently identified HLA-C-restricted and well-studied HLA-B-restricted CMV epitopes. Carrying CMV and the relevant HLA type showed in public TCR beta signatures.

General study results and limits: It was HLA-C-restricted CMV-specific TCR beta clonotypes that dominated the response ex vivo.

The origin of this receptor is a human donor in good health (CMV status not recorded). Some clones in this sample may be carry-over from other donors' samples. The V gene is TRBV4-1, the J gene TRBJ2-3, with 11 nucleotides matching TRBD2. The material was CD8+ T cells from cultured PBMCs, obtained from culture after CMV antigen stimulation. In DNA, the CDR3 is TGCGCCAGCAGCCAAGAAGGGGTTGGACTAGCGGGCGGGTATACGCAGTATTTT. This translates into CASSQEGVGLAGGYTQYF.